Listed below are T cell receptor beta chains from one sample, sequenced in a study of blood T cell repertoires in COVID-19. The repertoire was sequenced with immunoSEQ multiplex PCR; TCRdb's copy has only in-frame clones and lacks some. This table holds under 200,000 clones, around 83% found once. The sequenced sample was peripheral blood. The receptors stem from a human donor in a cohort sampled during active COVID-19. Each CDR3 is given with its conserved first and last residue.

v_gene	j_gene	CDR3aa
TRBV11-2	TRBJ1-2	CASSPGQNYGYTF
TRBV18	TRBJ1-4	CASSPGQNEKLFF
TRBV19	TRBJ2-7	CASSPGTEPYEQYF
TRBV27	TRBJ1-2	CASSLKRVGYGYTF
TRBV7-3	TRBJ2-5	CASSPTPGGGMETQYF
TRBV10-3	TRBJ2-2	CASAMALVPNTGELFF
TRBV5-1	TRBJ2-1	CASSLRPAGEGNEQFF
TRBV11-3	TRBJ2-1	CASSLSGGNEQFF
TRBV19	TRBJ2-3	CASISRQGADTQYF
TRBV9	TRBJ1-1	CASSVGVRGTEAFF
TRBV29-1	TRBJ2-5	CSVRRDRAQETQYF
TRBV5-1	TRBJ2-1	CASSLGLAGGYNEQFF
TRBV27	TRBJ2-1	CASSTPGLGTEQFF
TRBV6-5	TRBJ2-1	CASHKGRGTYNEQFF
TRBV7-2	TRBJ2-7	CASSRPPAGEQYF
TRBV5-4	TRBJ2-7	CASSVSGSSSYEQYF
TRBV10-2	TRBJ2-1	CASSTTSGSYNEQFF
TRBV3-1/TRBV3-2	TRBJ2-1	CASSHTGGPNEQFF
TRBV7-8	TRBJ2-7	CASSPSLAGLSSYEQYF
TRBV28	TRBJ2-7	CASSDPGLGNYEQYF
TRBV27	TRBJ2-7	CASSLRSGWDEQYF
TRBV28	TRBJ2-7	CASRSGQYEQYF
TRBV10-3	TRBJ2-3	CAISATSGSVTDTQYF
TRBV18	TRBJ2-6	CASSPSGGGASGANVLTF
TRBV7-2	TRBJ2-7	CASSPREGYEQYF
TRBV3-1/TRBV3-2	TRBJ1-1	CASSQLRTEAFF
TRBV19	TRBJ1-4	CASRGDRVREKLFF
TRBV2	TRBJ2-3	CASRRIAGGLSTDTQYF
TRBV11-3	TRBJ2-7	CASSLDLGGEQYF
TRBV7-9	TRBJ2-7	CASSLGGVPYEQYF
TRBV18	TRBJ2-1	CASSPSREGGLGNEQFF
TRBV5-6	TRBJ2-5	CASSLYPGTSGGEETQYF
TRBV4-1	TRBJ2-1	CASSQVAGDEQFF
TRBV7-9	TRBJ1-2	CASSFRGYNGYTF
TRBV7-9	TRBJ1-1	CASSLGAQGLTFF
TRBV7-2	TRBJ2-1	CASSLGGSGGNEQFF
TRBV18	TRBJ2-5	CASSPAGGGETQYF
TRBV27	TRBJ2-2	CASSSHSGRGSGELFF
TRBV9	TRBJ2-7	CASSVGDRGRSEQYF
TRBV28	TRBJ2-5	CASSLGGTTQETQYF
TRBV27	TRBJ1-2	CASRFGGRYGYTF
TRBV12-5	TRBJ2-1	CASGTIRNEQFF
TRBV6-6	TRBJ1-2	CASTLTDRDYGYTF
TRBV9	TRBJ2-6	CASSGDRGYTSSGANVLTF
TRBV9	TRBJ1-6	CASSPRGSSYNSPLHF
TRBV3-1/TRBV3-2	TRBJ2-1	CASSQDTGGPSEQFF
TRBV28	TRBJ2-1	CASSFAGGDNEQFF
TRBV5-1	TRBJ2-1	CASSLAKTLQEQFF
TRBV6-5	TRBJ2-1	CASSYYTSGRIEQFF
TRBV5-1	TRBJ2-7	CASSLVAAGGPTEQYF
TRBV27	TRBJ2-1	CASSLQGSYNEQFF
TRBV27	TRBJ1-1	CASSLGDSIATEAFF
TRBV7-9	TRBJ2-7	CASSPGDYEQYF
TRBV5-1	TRBJ1-2	CASSLGMTGYGYTF